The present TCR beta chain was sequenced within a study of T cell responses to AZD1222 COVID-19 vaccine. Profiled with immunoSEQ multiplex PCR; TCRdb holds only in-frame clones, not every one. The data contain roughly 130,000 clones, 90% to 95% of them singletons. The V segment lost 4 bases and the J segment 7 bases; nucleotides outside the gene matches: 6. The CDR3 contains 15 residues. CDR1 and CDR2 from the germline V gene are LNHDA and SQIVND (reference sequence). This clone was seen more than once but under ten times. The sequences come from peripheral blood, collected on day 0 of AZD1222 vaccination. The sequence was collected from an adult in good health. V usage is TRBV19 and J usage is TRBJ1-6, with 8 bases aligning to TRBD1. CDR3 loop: CASSTQGAWNSPLHF. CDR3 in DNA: TGTGCCAGTAGTACCCAGGGGGCATGGAATTCACCCCTCCACTTT.